Each of the 32 T cell receptor beta chains below was sequenced from the same sample in a study of shared clonotypes between healthy human individuals. TCRdb's copy holds only in-frame clones and misses some; the assay was immunoSEQ multiplex PCR. The sample has a few hundred thousand clones, 50% to 80% seen once; the top ten hold 8.5% to 14%. The sample taken for sequencing was memory CD4+ T cells sorted from blood. The subset: CD45RA-negative fraction. The source of these receptors is a man aged 25-45 years in good health.

The chain couples TRBV28 to TRBJ2-7, with 10 bases fitting TRBD2. This CDR3 is built from 16 residues. Germline lookup yields CDR1 MDHEN and CDR2 SYDVKM. With 2 bases clipped from V and 2 bases from J, the junction kept 6 bases outside the gene matches. The CDR3 nucleotides read TGTGCCAGCAGTTTACTAGCGGGAGACCGGCCCTACGAGCAGTACTTC. Protein sequence: CASSLLAGDRPYEQYF. The entire variable domain, with the rest obtained from reference TRBV28 and TRBJ2-7, is as follows: DVKVTQSSRYLVKRTGEKVFLECVQDMDHENMFWYRQDPGLGLRLIYFSYDVKMKEKGDIPEGYSVSREKKERFSLILESASTNQTSMYLCASSLLAGDRPYEQYFGPGTRLTVT.

CDR3 in DNA: TGTGCCAGTAGTATGACTCTGGTGGGGTCCACCGGGGAGCTGTTTTTT. Amino acid sequence: CASSMTLVGSTGELFF. The genes are TRBV19 and TRBJ2-2; the D is unclear. Trimming took off 3 bases at V and 4 bases at J, with 15 bases between the two ends. Germline CDR1 LNHDA, CDR2 SQIVND (reference sequence). This CDR3 is 16 amino acids long.

V gene TRBV27 combines with J gene TRBJ2-1; 11 bases fit TRBD2. With V trimmed by 4 bases and J by 5 bases, 16 bases remained unmatched. The CDR3 totals 19 residues. Germline assignment: CDR1 MNHEY and CDR2 SMNVEV (reference sequence). The CDR3 loop is CASSSIRTSGLLINNEQFF. The CDR3, as DNA: TGTGCCAGCAGTTCCATTAGGACTAGCGGGCTTCTCATAAACAATGAGCAGTTCTTC.

The rearrangement uses TRBV5-1 and TRBJ2-7; 11 bases are shared with TRBD2. Germline CDR1 SGHRS, CDR2 YFSETQ. CDR3 size: 14 residues. V lost 3 bases and J lost 5; bases outside the gene matches: 4. CDR3 in amino acids: CASSSTSGSDEQYF. The CDR3 DNA reads TGCGCCAGCAGCTCTACTAGCGGGAGTGACGAGCAGTACTTC.

Points on this clone: The same CDR3 can be traced to other DNA sequences in this sample. This rearrangement joins TRBV5-5 to TRBJ1-4; 7 positions agree with TRBD1. This CDR3 is 15 amino acids long. Trimming cost V 2 bases and J 0 bases; bases outside gene matches: 1. Germline CDR1 and CDR2: SGHKS and YYEKEE (reference sequence). CDR3 residues: CASSLQGTTNEKLFF. In DNA form, the CDR3 reads TGTGCCAGCAGCTTACAGGGGACAACTAATGAAAAACTGTTTTTT.

This clone was seen at least ten times. V is TRBV5-1 and J is TRBJ2-7; 9 nucleotides align to TRBD2. Germline CDR1 is SGHRS and CDR2 is YFSETQ. This CDR3 region has 16 residues. J lost 4 bases, V lost 0 bases, and 8 bases had no gene match. CDR3 bases: TGCGCCAGCAGCTTGGATCCGGGACTAGCAAGGTACGAGCAGTACTTC. The encoded protein is CASSLDPGLARYEQYF.

This clone was counted a few times. The chain has TRBV6-6 and TRBJ2-4, with 9 bases fitting TRBD1. The CDR3 runs to 15 residues. Germline CDR1 reads MNHNY; CDR2 reads SVGAGI (reference sequence). The trim removed 6 bases at V and 7 bases at J, leaving 10 bases unmatched. CDR3 DNA: TGTGCCAGCAGCCATGGGACAGGGAGTATTAACATTCAGTACTTC. Translated: CASSHGTGSINIQYF.

The sample holds a few counts of this clone. The chain employs TRBV15 and TRBJ2-1; 10 bases map to TRBD2. The CDR3 sequence is 13 residues long. V shed 6 bases and J 5 bases; nucleotides not matched to a gene: 1. The germline CDR1 and CDR2 sequences are LNHNV and YYDKDF (reference sequence). The CDR3 loop reads CATRLAGDNEQFF. CDR3 sequence (DNA): TGTGCCACCAGGCTAGCGGGAGACAATGAGCAGTTCTTC.

This clone was found a few times. This chain connects TRBV9 to TRBJ2-3, with D tentatively TRBD1 (7 bases). Looked up from germline, CDR1 is SGDLS and CDR2 is YYNGEE. CDR3 length: 15 amino acids. The germline V and J ends were trimmed by 6 bases and 2 bases, with 16 bases remaining between them. The CDR3 spells CASNQGGPATDTQYF. CDR3 bases: TGTGCCAGCAATCAGGGGGGACCGGCCACAGATACGCAGTATTTT.

This chain connects TRBV5-1 to TRBJ2-3, with D perhaps matching TRBD2 (6 bases). Between the trimmed V and J ends, which lost 7 bases and 2 bases, there was a span of 17 bases. CDR3 size: 15 residues. CDR1 and CDR2 from the germline V gene are SGHRS and YFSETQ. For the CDR3, the DNA is TGCGCCAGCGCCCCAGGAGTGGGACTCACAGATACGCAGTATTTT. It specifies CASAPGVGLTDTQYF.

This rearrangement joins TRBV5-1 to TRBJ1-4; no clear D gene. Germline lookup yields CDR1 SGHRS and CDR2 YFSETQ. The CDR3 has 14 amino acids. Between the trimmed V and J ends, which lost 2 bases and 6 bases, there was a span of 11 bases. The CDR3 DNA follows: TGCGCCAGCAGCTTCGACGGTGATTATGAAAAACTGTTTTTT. Translated: CASSFDGDYEKLFF.

The V call is TRBV28, the J call TRBJ1-1, with TRBD1 matching 8 bases. CDR1 MDHEN and CDR2 SYDVKM come from the germline V gene. The J segment lost 0 bases and the V segment lost 0 bases, leaving 9 bases of the junction unmatched. The CDR3 is 18 residues long. The CDR3 loop reads CASSLWGTGGGMNTEAFF. The DNA of the CDR3 is TGTGCCAGCAGTTTATGGGGGACAGGCGGCGGGATGAACACTGAAGCTTTCTTT.

This clone was recorded only once. The chain combines TRBV10-3 with TRBJ2-7; D unclear. Trimming shortened V by 5 bases and J by 2 bases, and 16 bases separated the two germline ends. CDR1 and CDR2 from the germline V gene are ENHRY and SYGVKD. This CDR3 spans 15 amino acids. The CDR3 DNA follows: TGTGCCATCAGTCCGGACCCTCTCGAGGCCTACGAGCAGTACTTC. Residues: CAISPDPLEAYEQYF.

The genes are TRBV18 and TRBJ1-3; D uncertain. Germline V lookup: CDR1 KGHSH, CDR2 LQKENI. The CDR3 spans 15 residues. V was pared by 3 bases and J by 0 bases, with 9 bases between. CDR3 coding DNA: TGTGCCAGCTCACCCGCCTTTGTCTCTGGAAACACCATATATTTT. Encoded protein: CASSPAFVSGNTIYF.

The chain is built from TRBV18 and TRBJ1-2, with unresolved D. Germline V gene data show CDR1 as KGHSH and CDR2 as LQKENI. Trimming removed 3 bases from V and 8 bases from J, with 10 bases in between. This CDR3 comprises 12 residues. This CDR3 reads CASSPSNEGYTF. The DNA of the CDR3 is TGTGCCAGCTCACCCTCGAACGAAGGCTACACCTTC.

This clone has a handful of counts. This chain joins TRBV5-4 and TRBJ2-7; 9 bases agree with TRBD1. CDR3 length equals 14 residues. V lost 4 bases, J lost 1 base, and 3 bases stayed unmatched. The germline V gene encodes CDR1 SGHNT and CDR2 YYREEE (reference sequence). Here the CDR3 DNA reads TGTGCCAGCAGCCCAGACAGGGGGTCCTACGAGCAGTACTTC. It yields the protein CASSPDRGSYEQYF.

The V and J genes are TRBV7-8 and TRBJ1-1; D gene unclear. This CDR3 is 15 amino acids long. V was pared by 2 bases and J by 2 bases, with 12 bases between. Germline CDR1 is SGHVS and CDR2 is FQNEAQ. The CDR3, as DNA: TGTGCCAGCAGCTTAATCTCGGTGCCTAACACTGAAGCTTTCTTT. Its translation is CASSLISVPNTEAFF.

The chain joins TRBV7-8 to TRBJ1-5; TRBD1 agrees at 7 bases. The CDR3 spans 15 residues. J lost 5 bases, V lost 1 base, and 5 bases had no gene match. Germline assignment: CDR1 SGHVS and CDR2 FQNEAQ. In DNA, the CDR3 is TGTGCCAGCAGCTTAGGGACAGGAGGTTATCAGCCCCAGCATTTT. Its protein product is CASSLGTGGYQPQHF. The full variable domain, its missing parts supplied by reference TRBV7-8 and TRBJ1-5, is GAGVSQSPRYKVAKRGQDVALRCDPISGHVSLFWYQQALGQGPEFLTYFQNEAQLDKSGLPSDRFFAERPEGSVSTLKIQRTQQEDSAVYLCASSLGTGGYQPQHFGDGTRLSIL.

The chain is built from TRBV28 and TRBJ2-3; no firm D call. CDR1 and CDR2 (germline): MDHEN, SYDVKM. The CDR3 is 14 residues long. V lost 3 bases to trimming and J lost 4 bases, with 11 bases between them. DNA for the CDR3: TGTGCCAGCAGTTTGTCGGACCGGGCAGATACGCAGTATTTT. As protein: CASSLSDRADTQYF.

The chain is built from TRBV5-1 and TRBJ2-3, with TRBD1 matching 8 bases. J lost 4 bases, V lost 2 bases, and 0 bases had no gene match. CDR1 is SGHRS, CDR2 YFSETQ, per germline. CDR3 length equals 13 residues. CDR3 sequence (DNA): TGCGCCAGCAGCTTACAGGGGGCAGATACGCAGTATTTT. Amino acids: CASSLQGADTQYF.

V gene TRBV5-1 combines with J gene TRBJ2-7; D gene uncertain. Germline-derived CDR1 and CDR2 are SGHRS and YFSETQ. The V gene lost 0 bases and the J gene lost 0 bases, with 4 bases spanning the gap. This CDR3 spans 13 amino acids. CDR3 nucleotides: TGCGCCAGCAGCTTGGCCCACTCCTACGAGCAGTACTTC. As protein: CASSLAHSYEQYF.

This sequence joins TRBV10-2 and TRBJ2-4, with D perhaps being TRBD1 or TRBD2 (5 bases each). CDR3 size: 17 residues. Germline V gene lookup returns CDR1 WSHSY and CDR2 SAAADI. V lost 0 bases, J lost 1 base, and 13 bases lay in between. The CDR3, as DNA: TGCGCCAGCAGTGAGTCGGGTGGGGGTGTTGCCAAAAACATTCAGTACTTC. Amino acids: CASSESGGGVAKNIQYF.

The chain combines TRBV27 with TRBJ2-2; D may correspond to TRBD1 or TRBD2 (5 bases each). The germline gives CDR1 MNHEY, CDR2 SMNVEV (reference sequence). There are 15 residues in the CDR3. V dropped 6 bases and J dropped 3 bases, with 14 bases sitting between them. CDR3 sequence: CASSLGAADTGELFF. DNA for the CDR3: TGTGCCAGCAGCCTCGGGGCAGCCGACACCGGGGAGCTGTTTTTT.

This chain links TRBV6-5 with TRBJ1-2; the D gene is possibly TRBD1 (6 bases). Germline-derived CDR1 and CDR2 are MNHEY and SVGAGI. CDR3 length: 12 residues. V lost 5 bases and J 8 bases, leaving 12 bases between the germline ends. CDR3 residues: CASSSGQLGYTF. DNA of the CDR3: TGTGCCAGCAGTAGCGGACAGCTAGGCTACACCTTC.

This chain joins TRBV5-1 and TRBJ2-3, with D hard to call. The germline V gene has CDR1 SGHRS and CDR2 YFSETQ. The V gene lost 0 bases and the J gene lost 0 bases, with 5 bases spanning the gap. The CDR3 consists of 14 residues. The CDR3 DNA is TGCGCCAGCAGCTTGGGTGGAAGCACAGATACGCAGTATTTT. Amino acid sequence: CASSLGGSTDTQYF.

This clone was counted many times. V gene TRBV7-2 combines with J gene TRBJ1-2; perhaps TRBD1 as D (5 bases). This CDR3 contains 16 residues. Germline loops: CDR1 SGHTA, CDR2 FQGNSA. The V end was cut by 6 bases, the J end by 4 bases, with 21 bases between. The DNA of the CDR3 is TGTGCCAGCAGTCAGAGGGGTGGCAGGTTCAGCTATGGCTACACCTTC. It yields the protein CASSQRGGRFSYGYTF.

This clone showed up many times. The chain links TRBV7-2 to TRBJ1-5, with D possibly matching TRBD1 (5 bases). The V end lost 1 base, the J end lost 4 bases, and 11 bases lay between the germline ends. The CDR3 has 15 amino acids. CDR1 is SGHTA and CDR2 is FQGNSA in the germline V gene. CDR3 region: CASSLGDSGNQPQHF. The CDR3 DNA reads TGTGCCAGCAGCTTAGGTGACAGCGGGAATCAGCCCCAGCATTTT.

For the CDR3, the DNA is TGTGCCAGTAGTATACCAGGGGGCAGTGAGACCCAGTACTTC. Translating it yields CASSIPGGSETQYF. This sequence joins TRBV19 and TRBJ2-5; 8 nucleotides align to TRBD1. Germline-derived CDR1 and CDR2 are LNHDA and SQIVND (reference sequence). The length of the CDR3 is 14 residues. The ends lost 2 bases at V and 5 bases at J; junction bases unmatched: 4.

The rearrangement links TRBV11-1 to TRBJ1-1, with a tentative D call TRBD1 (6 bases). Germline CDR1 SGHAT, CDR2 FQDESV (reference sequence). This CDR3 comprises 14 residues. Trimming stripped 1 base from V and 5 bases from J, with 11 bases between. CDR3 coding DNA: TGTGCCAGCAGCTTAGACAGGGCAGAGACTGAAGCTTTCTTT. It encodes CASSLDRAETEAFF.

This clone was found once. This chain links TRBV7-9 with TRBJ1-4; a weak D match, TRBD1 (6 bases). The CDR3 contains 16 residues. Trimming took 1 base from V and 0 from J, leaving 9 bases between them. Germline V lookup: CDR1 SEHNR, CDR2 FQNEAQ (reference sequence). CDR3 nucleotide sequence: TGTGCCAGCAGCTTAGGACAGGTTACAACTAATGAAAAACTGTTTTTT. Translation: CASSLGQVTTNEKLFF.

Comments on this clone: Other nucleotide sequences in the sample specify the same CDR3. V is TRBV29-1 and J is TRBJ2-3; D is perhaps TRBD1 (5 bases). Germline-derived CDR1 and CDR2 are SQVTM and ANQGSEA. V was pared by 4 bases and J by 2 bases, with 13 bases between. The CDR3 has 14 residues. The CDR3 loop is CSVVGQGSTDTQYF. The CDR3 DNA is TGCAGCGTTGTCGGTCAGGGCTCCACAGATACGCAGTATTTT.

In this sample, this clone turned up once. V usage is TRBV5-1 and J usage is TRBJ2-7; no clear D. The CDR3 extends over 14 amino acids. Germline lookup yields CDR1 SGHRS and CDR2 YFSETQ. Trimming cost V 0 bases and J 0 bases, with 7 bases left between them. This chain's CDR3 is CASSLALSSYEQYF. CDR3 nucleotides: TGCGCCAGCAGCTTGGCGCTGAGCTCCTACGAGCAGTACTTC.